These 3 T cell receptor beta chains were sequenced from one sample in a study of CD8+ T cells in alopecia areata. Isolated RNA was reverse transcribed into cDNA used as the sequencing template. TCRdb's copy holds only in-frame clones and misses some; the assay was immunoSEQ multiplex PCR. Of about 97,000 clones in the sample, 41% are singletons; the top ten hold 1% to 1.5%. The sequenced material came from CD4+ T cells sorted from blood. The origin of the receptors is a human donor with alopecia areata.

This clone was recorded a few times. The chain recombines TRBV2 with TRBJ2-7, with TRBD2 matching over 11 bases. V shed 3 bases and J 2 bases; nucleotides not matched to a gene: 3. This CDR3 contains 15 residues. Germline assignment: CDR1 SNHLY and CDR2 FYNNEI. The CDR3 sequence: CASSEGLAETYEQYF. The DNA of the CDR3 is TGTGCCAGCAGTGAGGGACTAGCGGAAACCTACGAGCAGTACTTC.

This clone was observed a handful of times. The rearrangement uses TRBV29-1 and TRBJ1-5; D perhaps matches TRBD1 (5 bases). CDR1 is SQVTM, CDR2 ANQGSEA, per germline. The CDR3 totals 12 residues. V gave up 6 bases and J gave up 3 bases, with 9 bases separating them. CDR3 sequence reads: CSVGAINQPQHF. The CDR3 DNA reads as TGCAGCGTCGGGGCCATCAATCAGCCCCAGCATTTT.

The chain links TRBV30 to TRBJ1-5; no reliable D call. The CDR3 extends over 14 amino acids. Germline CDR1 is GTSNPN and CDR2 is SVGIG (reference sequence). V lost 2 bases and J 4 bases, leaving 12 bases between the germline ends. DNA of the CDR3: TGTGCCTGGAGTAACGGGGTCTTTAATCAGCCCCAGCATTTT. It is translated as CAWSNGVFNQPQHF.